This T cell receptor beta chain was recorded in a study of control samples from healthy donors and cancer patients. Data came from immunoSEQ multiplex PCR; TCRdb stores just in-frame clones and leaves some out. The sample has around 130,000 clones, under 95% seen once; the top ten hold about 1.5%. CDR3 length equals 14 residues. The germline V gene has CDR1 SQVTM and CDR2 ANQGSEA. Trimming shortened V by 8 bases and J by 1 base, and 16 bases separated the two germline ends. The chain uses TRBV29-1 and TRBJ2-3, with TRBD1 as a possible D gene (5 bases). The source of this sequence is a middle-aged man with head and neck cancer. The sample comprised PBMCs. CDR3 loop: CSSDSASGTDTQYF. The CDR3 nucleotides read TGCAGCTCAGACAGCGCGTCTGGCACAGATACGCAGTATTTT.